This T cell receptor (beta chain) was obtained from a study of T cell responses to AZD1222 COVID-19 vaccine. Study overall: Both about-4-week and about-12-week second-dose recipients were combined.

Study outcomes and limitations: White British people made up most donors, females outnumbered males, and clonal diversity was possibly underestimated. Dominant at 160-218 and 743-854, vaccine-associated CD4 TCRs also spanned spike. Vaccination with two AZD1222 doses was followed by a rise in Spike-specific TCR breadth and depth.

Details on this clone: Its matching antigen is unknown. Distinct nucleotide sequences in the sample also encode this CDR3.

The data were produced by immunoSEQ multiplex PCR, yet TCRdb's version contains in-frame clones alone and is incomplete. Here the sample spans 130,000 or so clones, over 90% being singletons. The junction had 4 bases not matched to a gene; V was cut back by 5 bases and J by 5 bases. CDR3 length: 13 amino acids. Germline-derived CDR1 and CDR2 are SEHNR and FQNEAQ (reference sequence). V is TRBV7-9 and J is TRBJ1-2; 8 positions agree with TRBD1. The material was peripheral blood, obtained on day 0 of AZD1222 vaccination. The source of this sequence is an adult in good health. CDR3 nucleotide sequence: TGTGCCAGCAGCCCAGGGGGCGCATATGGCTACACCTTC. Its protein product is CASSPGGAYGYTF.